Each of the 20 T cell receptor beta chains below was sequenced from the same sample in a study of blood T cells in healthy people across ages. A J-beta primer mix and a sample-barcoded 5' primer were used in a second PCR of roughly 6 to 12 cycles. MiXCR was run by TCRdb on the 5' RACE reads, yielding one entry per CDR3 protein. The sample shows about 1.5 million distinct CDR3 sequences, roughly 40% of them seen only once. The sequencing sample was made of blood. Receptor source: a woman younger than 30 in good health.

The V call is TRBV3-1, the J call TRBJ2-6; TRBD2 aligns across 7 bases. From germline, CDR1 is LGHDT and CDR2 YNNKEL (reference sequence). V was clipped by 4 bases and J by 0 bases; unmatched bases: 12. This CDR3 comprises 19 residues. Here the CDR3 reads CASSLTGGRVTSGANVLTF. The CDR3 DNA sequence: TGTGCCAGCAGCCTAACCGGTGGGAGGGTCACCTCTGGGGCCAACGTCCTGACTTTC.

The chain combines TRBV18 with TRBJ2-4; 7 bases agree with TRBD1. The DNA matches TRBJ2-7 better at its end, which makes the J call doubtful. CDR3 length: 14 residues. Germline CDR1 and CDR2: KGHSH and LQKENI. The DNA of the CDR3 is TGTGCCAGCTCAAGCGCACAGGGGAGTTACGAGCAGTACTTC. It encodes CASSSAQGSYEQYF.

The chain couples TRBV5-1 to TRBJ2-2; 10 bases fit TRBD2. This CDR3 contains 18 residues. The germline V gene has CDR1 SGHRS and CDR2 YFSETQ. V was pared by 4 bases and J by 3 bases, with 12 bases of the junction left unmatched. In nucleotides, the CDR3 is TGCGCCAGCAGCCCGCGCGCACTAGCGGGAAGGGACACCGGGGAGCTGTTTTTT. It translates to CASSPRALAGRDTGELFF.

This clonotype was detected a few times. V usage is TRBV20-1 and J usage is TRBJ1-1; the D is unclear. Per the germline V gene, CDR1 is DFQATT and CDR2 is SNEGSKA (reference sequence). The CDR3 loop spans 13 amino acids. V was clipped by 1 base and J by 1 base, with 7 bases between them. The DNA for the CDR3 is TGCAGTGCTAGAGTCGGGCAGAACACTGAAGCTTTCTTT. Translated: CSARVGQNTEAFF.

This clonotype has a count of ten or more. V gene TRBV6-1 combines with J gene TRBJ2-3; the D is unclear. The length of the CDR3 is 12 residues. The V gene's germline CDR1 is MNHNS and CDR2 SASEGT. Trimming pared 2 bases from V and 4 bases from J, leaving 4 bases between. In DNA, the CDR3 is TGTGCCAGCAGTGAAAGGGCAGATACGCAGTATTTT. This sequence encodes CASSERADTQYF.

The chain joins TRBV27 to TRBJ2-7; D unresolved. Trimming cost V 8 bases and J 3 bases, with 11 bases left between them. CDR1 and CDR2 from the germline V gene are MNHEY and SMNVEV (reference sequence). The CDR3 length is 12 residues. DNA for the CDR3: TGTGCCAGCTATGGCGCCGACTACGAGCAGTACTTC. Protein product: CASYGADYEQYF.

This clonotype was recorded at least ten times. CDR3 loop: CASSQAQGNYGYTF. In nucleotides, the CDR3 is TGCGCCAGCAGCCAAGCCCAGGGTAACTATGGCTACACCTTC. The chain combines TRBV4-1 with TRBJ1-2, with D possibly TRBD1 on 5 matching bases. V was cut by 1 base and J by 1 base, with 7 bases left in between. CDR1 is MGHRA, CDR2 YSYEKL, per germline. The CDR3 covers 14 residues.

Only a few counts were recorded for this clonotype. The gene calls are TRBV6-1 and TRBJ2-7; tentatively, D is TRBD1 (7 bases). The CDR3 is 13 amino acids. V lost 6 bases and J 2 bases, leaving 11 bases between the germline ends. Germline assignment: CDR1 MNHNS and CDR2 SASEGT. This chain's CDR3 is CASRRDSTYEQYF. Here the CDR3 DNA reads TGTGCCAGCAGGCGGGACAGTACCTACGAGCAGTACTTC.

This clonotype was seen a single time. The genes are TRBV10-3 and TRBJ2-1; 12 bases map to TRBD1. CDR3 length equals 16 residues. The J segment lost 9 bases and the V segment lost 6 bases, leaving 12 bases of the junction unmatched. The germline gives CDR1 ENHRY, CDR2 SYGVKD. The CDR3 sequence is CAISPTPGQGAGEQFF. The CDR3 coding sequence is TGTGCCATCAGCCCCACACCGGGACAGGGGGCAGGTGAGCAGTTCTTC.

The CDR3 DNA sequence: TGTGCCATCAAAACCAAGTGGGAGGGCGATGAGCAGTTCTTC. This gives the protein CAIKTKWEGDEQFF. The rearrangement uses TRBV10-3 and TRBJ2-1; 7 bases map to TRBD2. With V trimmed by 7 bases and J by 8 bases, 11 bases remained unmatched. The germline V gene encodes CDR1 ENHRY and CDR2 SYGVKD. This CDR3 spans 14 amino acids.

This clonotype was observed a few times. The genes are TRBV6-5 and TRBJ2-2, with 11 nucleotides matching TRBD2. The CDR3 totals 17 residues. Trimming cost V 2 bases and J 1 base; bases outside gene matches: 3. The germline V gene encodes CDR1 MNHEY and CDR2 SVGAGI. The CDR3 coding sequence is TGTGCCAGCAGTTACCCCGGACTAGCGGGGAACACCGGGGAGCTGTTTTTT. Amino acid sequence: CASSYPGLAGNTGELFF.

The genes are TRBV4-1 and TRBJ1-4; TRBD1 is a possible D gene (6 bases). This CDR3 spans 18 amino acids. Trimming removed 1 base from V and 5 bases from J, with 20 bases in between. Germline V gene data show CDR1 as MGHRA and CDR2 as YSYEKL. CDR3 nucleotides: TGCGCCAGCAGCCAAGGATCCTGGAGGGGGGTACCGAATGAAAAACTGTTTTTT. It codes for CASSQGSWRGVPNEKLFF.

This clonotype has only a few counts. V and J are TRBV20-1 and TRBJ1-3, with TRBD1 as a possible D gene (6 bases). This CDR3 region has 16 residues. The V gene lost 0 bases and the J gene lost 2 bases, with 14 bases spanning the gap. CDR1 is DFQATT and CDR2 is SNEGSKA in the germline V gene (reference sequence). CDR3 DNA: TGCAGTGCTAGAGATGGCGGGGGCCTTGCTGGAAACACCATATATTTT. Its translation is CSARDGGGLAGNTIYF.

CDR3 region: CASSQDSRTSQYF. The DNA for the CDR3 is TGTGCCAGCAGCCAAGATTCCAGGACTTCGCAGTATTTT. The chain recombines TRBV14 with TRBJ2-3; maybe TRBD2 (5 bases). The V gene's germline CDR1 is SGHDN and CDR2 FVKESK. The CDR3 has 13 residues. V was trimmed by 0 bases and J by 10 bases, leaving 11 bases between them.

V usage is TRBV11-2 and J usage is TRBJ2-1; a weak D match, TRBD2 (6 bases). Germline V gene lookup returns CDR1 SGHAT and CDR2 FQNNGV. This CDR3 contains 15 residues. V shed 5 bases and J shed 13 bases, with 24 bases lying between them. The CDR3 is CASSPGTVYQETQFF. The CDR3 DNA reads TGTGCCAGCAGCCCCGGGACTGTGTACCAAGAGACCCAGTTCTTC. The complete variable domain, with remaining parts taken from reference TRBV11-2 and TRBJ2-1, reads EAGVAQSPRYKIIEKRQSVAFWCNPISGHATLYWYQQILGQGPKLLIQFQNNGVVDDSQLPKDRFSAERLKGVDSTLKIQPAKLEDSAVYLCASSPGTVYQETQFFGPGTRLTVL.

The chain's CDR3 is CASSTDGGPYYSNQPQHF. The CDR3 bases are TGTGCCAGCAGCACCGACGGGGGCCCCTATTATAGCAATCAGCCCCAGCATTTT. This chain links TRBV21-1 with TRBJ1-5; whether TRBD1, the table's D call, matches the DNA was not checked. TRBV21-1 has pseudogene status. The CDR3 runs to 18 residues.

V gene TRBV24-1 combines with J gene TRBJ2-5, with a weak D call TRBD2 (6 bases). CDR3 length equals 14 residues. Germline CDR1 and CDR2: KGHDR and SFDVKD. Deletions cut 6 bases from V and 2 bases from J, with 12 bases between. For the CDR3, the DNA is TGTGCCACCAGTTCGGGGGAGTGGCAAGAGACCCAGTACTTC. Translation gives CATSSGEWQETQYF.

V gene TRBV7-9 combines with J gene TRBJ1-4; D call uncertain. Deletions cut 5 bases from V and 5 bases from J, with 15 bases between. CDR1 is SEHNR, CDR2 FQNEAQ, per germline (reference sequence). There are 15 residues in the CDR3. The CDR3 DNA follows: TGTGCCAGCAGCACGCGGTCCCAGGAAAATGAAAAACTGTTTTTT. This gives the protein CASSTRSQENEKLFF.

Regarding this clonotype: One end of the junction does not line up with germline, which may come from a read error. This chain links TRBV7-8 with TRBJ2-3, with 8 nucleotides matching TRBD2. CDR3 size: 16 residues. Germline CDR1 SGHVS, CDR2 FQNEAQ. The CDR3 DNA reads TGTGCCAGCAGCTTAGTAGCGGGGTTCCGCACAGGTACGCAGTATTTT. Translation gives CASSLVAGFRTGTQYF.

The chain has TRBV13 and TRBJ2-4; 10 bases agree with TRBD2. CDR1 is PRHDT and CDR2 is FYEKMQ in the germline V gene (reference sequence). Losses at the gene ends were 5 bases for V and 13 bases for J; bases not matched to a gene: 20. The CDR3 totals 17 residues. The CDR3 coding sequence is TGTGCCAGCAGCGCCGGGACTAGCGAGGCCTTATACAATGAGCAGTACTTC. Translation gives CASSAGTSEALYNEQYF.